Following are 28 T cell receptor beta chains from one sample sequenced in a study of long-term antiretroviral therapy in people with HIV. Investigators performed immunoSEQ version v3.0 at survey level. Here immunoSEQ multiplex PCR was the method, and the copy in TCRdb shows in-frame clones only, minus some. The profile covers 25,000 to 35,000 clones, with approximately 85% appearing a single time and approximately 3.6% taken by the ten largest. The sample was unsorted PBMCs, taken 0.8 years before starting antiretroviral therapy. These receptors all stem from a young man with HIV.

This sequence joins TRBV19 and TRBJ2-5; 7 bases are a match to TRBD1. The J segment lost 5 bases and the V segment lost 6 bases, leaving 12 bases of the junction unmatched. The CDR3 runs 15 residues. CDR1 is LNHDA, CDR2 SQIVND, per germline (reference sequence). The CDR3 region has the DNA TGTGCCAGTAGCCCATCGAGGGGGCGCTTGGAGACCCAGTACTTC. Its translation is CASSPSRGRLETQYF.

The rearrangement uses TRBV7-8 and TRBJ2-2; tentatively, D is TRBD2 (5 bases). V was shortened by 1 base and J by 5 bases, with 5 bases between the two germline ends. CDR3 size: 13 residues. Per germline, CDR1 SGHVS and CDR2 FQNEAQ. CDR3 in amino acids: CASSLGGTGELFF. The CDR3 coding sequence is TGTGCCAGCAGCTTAGGAGGGACCGGGGAGCTGTTTTTT.

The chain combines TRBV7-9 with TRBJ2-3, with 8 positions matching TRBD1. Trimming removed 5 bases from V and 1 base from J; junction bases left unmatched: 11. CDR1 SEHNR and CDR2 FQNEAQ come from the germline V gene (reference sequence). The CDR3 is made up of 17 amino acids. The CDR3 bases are TGTGCCAGCAGCGGTGGGGTCGACAGGGGCCGCACAGATACGCAGTATTTT. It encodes CASSGGVDRGRTDTQYF.

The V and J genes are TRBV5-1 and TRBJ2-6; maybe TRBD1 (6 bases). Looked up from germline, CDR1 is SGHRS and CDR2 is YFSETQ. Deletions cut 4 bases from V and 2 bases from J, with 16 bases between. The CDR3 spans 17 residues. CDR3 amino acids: CASSQSGTKTGANVLTF. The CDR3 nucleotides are TGCGCCAGCAGCCAATCCGGGACAAAAACTGGGGCCAACGTCCTGACTTTC. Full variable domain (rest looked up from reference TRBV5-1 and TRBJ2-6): KAGVTQTPRYLIKTRGQQVTLSCSPISGHRSVSWYQQTPGQGLQFLFEYFSETQRNKGNFPGRFSGRQFSNSRSEMNVSTLELGDSALYLCASSQSGTKTGANVLTFGAGSRLTVL.

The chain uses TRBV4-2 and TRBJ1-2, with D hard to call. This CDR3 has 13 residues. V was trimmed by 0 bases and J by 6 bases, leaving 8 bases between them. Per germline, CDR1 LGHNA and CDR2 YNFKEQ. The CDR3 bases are TGTGCCAGCAGCCAAGATCGTTACGATGGCTACACCTTC. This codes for CASSQDRYDGYTF.

The CDR3 reads CASMGLNTDTQYF. Written as DNA, the CDR3 is TGTGCCAGTATGGGCCTAAACACAGATACGCAGTATTTT. The chain carries TRBV19 and TRBJ2-3, with unresolved D. The CDR3 covers 13 residues. Trimming shortened V by 7 bases and J by 2 bases, and 10 bases separated the two germline ends. Germline V gene lookup returns CDR1 LNHDA and CDR2 SQIVND (reference sequence). The whole variable domain, remainder taken from reference TRBV19 and TRBJ2-3, is DGGITQSPKYLFRKEGQNVTLSCEQNLNHDAMYWYRQDPGQGLRLIYYSQIVNDFQKGDIAEGYSVSREKKESFPLTVTSAQKNPTAFYLCASMGLNTDTQYFGPGTRLTVL.

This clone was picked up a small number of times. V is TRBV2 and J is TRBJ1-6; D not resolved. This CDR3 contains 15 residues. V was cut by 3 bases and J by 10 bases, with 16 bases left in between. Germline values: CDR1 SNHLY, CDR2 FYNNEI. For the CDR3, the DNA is TGTGCCAGCAGTGAGAATGATGGGATCGGCTCACCCCTCCACTTT. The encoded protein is CASSENDGIGSPLHF.

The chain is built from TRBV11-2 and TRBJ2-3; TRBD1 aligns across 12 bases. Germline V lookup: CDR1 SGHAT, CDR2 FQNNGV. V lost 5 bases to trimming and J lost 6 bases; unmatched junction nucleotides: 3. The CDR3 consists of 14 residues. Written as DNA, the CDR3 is TGTGCCAGCAGCGTGGGACAGGGGGCGGATACGCAGTATTTT. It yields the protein CASSVGQGADTQYF.

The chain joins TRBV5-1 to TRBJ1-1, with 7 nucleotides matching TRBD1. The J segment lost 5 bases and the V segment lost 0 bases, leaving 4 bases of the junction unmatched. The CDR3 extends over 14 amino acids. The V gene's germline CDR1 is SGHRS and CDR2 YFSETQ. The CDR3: CASSLGQGWTEAFF. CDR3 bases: TGCGCCAGCAGCTTGGGACAGGGCTGGACTGAAGCTTTCTTT.

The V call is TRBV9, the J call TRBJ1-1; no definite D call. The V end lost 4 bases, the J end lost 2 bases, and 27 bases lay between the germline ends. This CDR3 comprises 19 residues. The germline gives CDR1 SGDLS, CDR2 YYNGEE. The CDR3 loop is CASSFSKGGPKGRNTEAFF. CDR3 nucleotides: TGTGCCAGCAGCTTCTCCAAAGGAGGACCCAAAGGGAGAAACACTGAAGCTTTCTTT.

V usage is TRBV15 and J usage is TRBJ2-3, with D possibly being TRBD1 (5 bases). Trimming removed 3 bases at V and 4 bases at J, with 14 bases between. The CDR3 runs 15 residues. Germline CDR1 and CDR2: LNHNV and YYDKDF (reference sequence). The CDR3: CATSRGPNVADTQYF. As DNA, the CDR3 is TGTGCCACCAGCAGGGGGCCCAACGTGGCAGATACGCAGTATTTT.

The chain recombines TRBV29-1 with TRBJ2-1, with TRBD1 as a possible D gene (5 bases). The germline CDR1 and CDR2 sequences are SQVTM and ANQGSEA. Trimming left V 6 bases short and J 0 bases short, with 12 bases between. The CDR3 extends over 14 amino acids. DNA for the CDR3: TGCAGCGTGATCTCAGGGTACTCCTACAATGAGCAGTTCTTC. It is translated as CSVISGYSYNEQFF.

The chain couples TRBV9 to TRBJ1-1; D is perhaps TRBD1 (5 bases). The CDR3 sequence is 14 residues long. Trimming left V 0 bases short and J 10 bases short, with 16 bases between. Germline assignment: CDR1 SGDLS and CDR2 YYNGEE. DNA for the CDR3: TGTGCCAGCAGCGTAGCAGGGTCGGCGTCCGTAGCTTTCTTT. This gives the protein CASSVAGSASVAFF.

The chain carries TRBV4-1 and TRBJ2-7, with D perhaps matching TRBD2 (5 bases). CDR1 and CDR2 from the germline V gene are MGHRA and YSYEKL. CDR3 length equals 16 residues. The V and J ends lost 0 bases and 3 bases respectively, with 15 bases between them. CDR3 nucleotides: TGCGCCAGCAGCCAAGAATTCAGGACGGGGAACTACGAGCAGTACTTC. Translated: CASSQEFRTGNYEQYF.

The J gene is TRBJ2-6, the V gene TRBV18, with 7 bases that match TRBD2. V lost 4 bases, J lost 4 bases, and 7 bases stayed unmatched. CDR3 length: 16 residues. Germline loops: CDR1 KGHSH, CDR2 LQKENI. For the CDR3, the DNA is TGTGCCAGCTCACGGCAGGGAGGGGCCGGGGCCAACGTCCTGACTTTC. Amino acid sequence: CASSRQGGAGANVLTF.

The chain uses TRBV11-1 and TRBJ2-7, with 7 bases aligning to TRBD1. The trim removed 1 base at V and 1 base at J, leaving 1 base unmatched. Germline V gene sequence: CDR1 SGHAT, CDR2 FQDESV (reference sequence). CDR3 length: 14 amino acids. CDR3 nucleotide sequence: TGTGCCAGCAGCTTAGGGGACAGATCCTACGAGCAGTACTTC. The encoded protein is CASSLGDRSYEQYF.

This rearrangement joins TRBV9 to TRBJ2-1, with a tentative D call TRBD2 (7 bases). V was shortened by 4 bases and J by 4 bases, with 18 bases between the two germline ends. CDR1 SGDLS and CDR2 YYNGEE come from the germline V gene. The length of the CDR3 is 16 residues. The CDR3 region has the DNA TGTGCCAGCAGCTTTCGCGGGGGCCCCTTTTACAATGAGCAGTTCTTC. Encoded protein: CASSFRGGPFYNEQFF. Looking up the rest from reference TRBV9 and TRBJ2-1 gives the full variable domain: DSGVTQTPKHLITATGQRVTLRCSPRSGDLSVYWYQQSLDQGLQFLIQYYNGEERAKGNILERFSAQQFPDLHSELNLSSLELGDSALYFCASSFRGGPFYNEQFFGPGTRLTVL.

CDR3 coding DNA: TGTGCCAGTAGCCAAGCCGGTGTCCGAATAAATCAGCCCCAGCATTTT. This encodes CASSQAGVRINQPQHF. The chain recombines TRBV19 with TRBJ1-5; D is undetermined. CDR1 LNHDA and CDR2 SQIVND come from the germline V gene (reference sequence). The CDR3 is made up of 16 amino acids. Between the trimmed V and J ends, which lost 6 bases and 4 bases, there was a span of 19 bases. The entire variable domain, with the rest obtained from reference TRBV19 and TRBJ1-5, is as follows: DGGITQSPKYLFRKEGQNVTLSCEQNLNHDAMYWYRQDPGQGLRLIYYSQIVNDFQKGDIAEGYSVSREKKESFPLTVTSAQKNPTAFYLCASSQAGVRINQPQHFGDGTRLSIL.

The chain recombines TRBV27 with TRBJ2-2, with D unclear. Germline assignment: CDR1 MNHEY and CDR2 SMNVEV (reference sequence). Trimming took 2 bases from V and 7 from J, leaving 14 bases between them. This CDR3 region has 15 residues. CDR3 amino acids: CASSLAGPIGGELFF. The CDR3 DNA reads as TGTGCCAGCAGTTTAGCCGGGCCCATAGGCGGGGAGCTGTTTTTT.

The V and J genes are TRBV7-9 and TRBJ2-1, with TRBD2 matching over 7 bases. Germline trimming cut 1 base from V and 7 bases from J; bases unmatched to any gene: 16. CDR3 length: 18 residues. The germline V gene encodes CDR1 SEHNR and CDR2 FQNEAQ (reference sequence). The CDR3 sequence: CASSLVSRGRALGNEQFF. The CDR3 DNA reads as TGTGCCAGCAGCTTAGTATCTCGGGGGAGGGCCCTTGGAAATGAGCAGTTCTTC.

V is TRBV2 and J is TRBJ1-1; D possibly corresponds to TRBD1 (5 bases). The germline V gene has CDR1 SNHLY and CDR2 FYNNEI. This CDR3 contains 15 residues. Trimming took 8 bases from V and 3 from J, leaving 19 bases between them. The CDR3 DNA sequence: TGTGCCAGCGGAGTCGTGGGTAGGGGAGACACTGAAGCTTTCTTT. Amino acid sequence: CASGVVGRGDTEAFF.

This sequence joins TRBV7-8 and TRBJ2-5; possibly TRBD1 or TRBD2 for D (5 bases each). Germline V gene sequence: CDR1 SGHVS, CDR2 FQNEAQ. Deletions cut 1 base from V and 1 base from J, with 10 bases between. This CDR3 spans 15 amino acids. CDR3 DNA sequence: TGTGCCAGCAGCTTAGTCTTTGGGGGCCAAGAGACCCAGTACTTC. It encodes CASSLVFGGQETQYF.

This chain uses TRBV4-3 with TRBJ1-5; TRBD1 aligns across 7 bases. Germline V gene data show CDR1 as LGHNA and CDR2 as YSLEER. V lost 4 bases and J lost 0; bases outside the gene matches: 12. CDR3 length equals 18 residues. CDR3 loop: CASSPYLGGSNSNQPQHF. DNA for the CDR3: TGCGCCAGCAGCCCTTACCTAGGGGGCAGTAATAGCAATCAGCCCCAGCATTTT.

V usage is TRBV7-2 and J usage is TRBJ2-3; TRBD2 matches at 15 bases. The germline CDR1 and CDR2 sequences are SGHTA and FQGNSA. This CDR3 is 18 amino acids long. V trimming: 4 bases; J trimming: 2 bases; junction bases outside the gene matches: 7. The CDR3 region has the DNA TGTGCCAGCAGCTCCTCGGGACTAGCGGGGGGACACACAGATACGCAGTATTTT. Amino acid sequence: CASSSSGLAGGHTDTQYF.

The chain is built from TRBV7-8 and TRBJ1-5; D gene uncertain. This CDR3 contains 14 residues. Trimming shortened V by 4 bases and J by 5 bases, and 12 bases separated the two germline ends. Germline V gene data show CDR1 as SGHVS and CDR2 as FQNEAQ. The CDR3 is CASSSIGGDQPQHF. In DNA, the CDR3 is TGTGCCAGCAGCTCAATAGGTGGTGATCAGCCCCAGCATTTT.

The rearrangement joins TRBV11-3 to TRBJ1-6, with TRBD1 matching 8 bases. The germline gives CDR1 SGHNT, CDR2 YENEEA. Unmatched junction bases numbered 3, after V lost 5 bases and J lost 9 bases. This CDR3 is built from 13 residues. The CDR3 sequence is CASSQGASSPLHF. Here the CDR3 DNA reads TGTGCCAGCAGCCAGGGGGCAAGTTCACCCCTCCACTTT. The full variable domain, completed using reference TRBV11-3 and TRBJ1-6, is EAGVVQSPRYKIIEKKQPVAFWCNPISGHNTLYWYLQNLGQGPELLIRYENEEAVDDSQLPKDRFSAERLKGVDSTLKIQPAELGDSAVYLCASSQGASSPLHFGNGTRLTVT.

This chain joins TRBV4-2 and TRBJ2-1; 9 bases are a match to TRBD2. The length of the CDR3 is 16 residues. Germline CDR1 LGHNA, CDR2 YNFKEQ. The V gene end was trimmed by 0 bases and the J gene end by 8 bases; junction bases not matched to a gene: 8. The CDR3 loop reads CASSQEAGGPGDEQFF. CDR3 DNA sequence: TGTGCCAGCAGCCAAGAGGCGGGAGGGCCGGGTGATGAGCAGTTCTTC.

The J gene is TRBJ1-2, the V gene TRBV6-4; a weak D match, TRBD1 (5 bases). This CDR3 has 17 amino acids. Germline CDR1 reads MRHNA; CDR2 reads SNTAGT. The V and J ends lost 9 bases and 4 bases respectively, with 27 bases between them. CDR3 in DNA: TGTGCCAGTACATGGGAGAGGGGTCAGGGAAGGGCCTATGGCTACACCTTC. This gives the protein CASTWERGQGRAYGYTF.